These 31 T cell receptor beta chains were all obtained from the same sample, sequenced in a study of blood T cell repertoires in COVID-19 (dated by TCRdb to 2018 to 2021). The library relied on the immunoSEQ multiplex PCR assay. TCRdb stores this immuneACCESS table with in-frame sequences only. Part of the clones is absent; in the studies checked, under half of the shortfall reflects unresolved V genes, and no reason is known for the rest. In all, the sample holds nearly 100,000 clones, and roughly 80% of those were seen once. Clones ranked in the top ten supply roughly 17% of the sample. What was sequenced was peripheral blood. These TCRs come from a woman aged 55-70 years with acute or convalescent COVID-19.

The V gene is TRBV7-9, the J gene TRBJ2-1; no definite D call. The germline V gene has CDR1 SEHNR and CDR2 FQNEAQ (reference sequence). The CDR3 length is 16 residues. The ends were cut back, 1 base at V and 2 bases at J, with 12 bases in the middle. The CDR3 sequence: CASSLGKPGTYNEQFF. As DNA, the CDR3 is TGTGCCAGCAGCTTAGGGAAGCCGGGTACCTACAATGAGCAGTTCTTC.

The chain carries TRBV4-3 and TRBJ2-1; 9 bases match TRBD2. The J segment lost 6 bases and the V segment lost 4 bases, leaving 7 bases of the junction unmatched. Germline V gene sequence: CDR1 LGHNA, CDR2 YSLEER. CDR3 length: 15 amino acids. As DNA, the CDR3 is TGCGCCAGCAGCCCTTATATAGCGGGGGCCAATGAGCAGTTCTTC. It specifies CASSPYIAGANEQFF.

This chain connects TRBV5-1 to TRBJ1-3; 8 positions agree with TRBD1. The germline gives CDR1 SGHRS, CDR2 YFSETQ. The CDR3 is 15 amino acids. The V gene end was trimmed by 4 bases and the J gene end by 4 bases; junction bases not matched to a gene: 7. Here the CDR3 DNA reads TGCGCCAGCAGCCCAGCCCCAGGGGGCGGAAACACCATATATTTT. This gives the protein CASSPAPGGGNTIYF.

V and J are TRBV5-1 and TRBJ1-2; the D is unclear. This CDR3 spans 15 amino acids. Trimming pared 2 bases from V and 3 bases from J, leaving 14 bases between. Germline lookup yields CDR1 SGHRS and CDR2 YFSETQ. CDR3 nucleotide sequence: TGCGCCAGCAGCTTAGAAACAGTGAGGGACTATGGCTACACCTTC. Amino acid sequence: CASSLETVRDYGYTF. Supplemented by reference TRBV5-1 and TRBJ1-2, the full variable domain reads KAGVTQTPRYLIKTRGQQVTLSCSPISGHRSVSWYQQTPGQGLQFLFEYFSETQRNKGNFPGRFSGRQFSNSRSEMNVSTLELGDSALYLCASSLETVRDYGYTFGSGTRLTVV.

The chain couples TRBV5-4 to TRBJ2-3; D ambiguous. CDR1 is SGHNT and CDR2 is YYREEE in the germline V gene (reference sequence). The CDR3 totals 13 residues. The germline V and J ends were trimmed by 5 bases and 0 bases, with 7 bases remaining between them. The CDR3 region has the DNA TGTGCCAGCAGTCCCCCTAGCACAGATACGCAGTATTTT. It specifies CASSPPSTDTQYF.

CDR3 residues: CASSVEGGLTEAFF. The CDR3 DNA reads TGTGCCAGCAGCGTAGAGGGGGGGCTCACTGAAGCTTTCTTT. The rearrangement joins TRBV9 to TRBJ1-1, with D tentatively TRBD1 (6 bases). Trimming removed 0 bases at V and 4 bases at J, with 10 bases between. Germline loops: CDR1 SGDLS, CDR2 YYNGEE. The CDR3 covers 14 residues.

J is TRBJ1-6 and V is TRBV7-2; D unclear. The germline gives CDR1 SGHTA, CDR2 FQGNSA. The V end lost 6 bases, the J end lost 8 bases, and 11 bases lay between the germline ends. This CDR3 region has 13 residues. The DNA of the CDR3 is TGTGCCAGCAGTATTAGCGTTGATTCACCCCTCCACTTT. This codes for CASSISVDSPLHF.

The chain couples TRBV15 to TRBJ2-7, with D possibly matching TRBD1 (5 bases). Looked up from germline, CDR1 is LNHNV and CDR2 is YYDKDF (reference sequence). This CDR3 comprises 13 residues. V lost 0 bases and J 4 bases, leaving 7 bases between the germline ends. This CDR3 reads CATSRDKGYEQYF. DNA of the CDR3: TGTGCCACCAGCAGAGATAAGGGGTACGAGCAGTACTTC. The whole variable domain, remainder taken from reference TRBV15 and TRBJ2-7, is DAMVIQNPRYQVTQFGKPVTLSCSQTLNHNVMYWYQQKSSQAPKLLFHYYDKDFNNEADTPDNFQSRRPNTSFCFLDIRSPGLGDTAMYLCATSRDKGYEQYFGPGTRLTVT.

There are a few counts of this clone. The chain joins TRBV2 to TRBJ1-1; D gene unclear. V lost 3 bases and J lost 3, with 8 bases in between. Germline V gives CDR1 SNHLY, CDR2 FYNNEI. The length of the CDR3 is 13 residues. CDR3 sequence: CASSDDRYTEAFF. The CDR3 bases are TGTGCCAGCAGTGACGATAGATACACTGAAGCTTTCTTT.

The chain carries TRBV30 and TRBJ2-3; 7 positions match TRBD2. V lost 7 bases, J lost 4 bases, and 5 bases stayed unmatched. The CDR3 loop spans 12 amino acids. CDR1 is GTSNPN, CDR2 SVGIG, per germline (reference sequence). The CDR3 region has the DNA TGTGCCTTCGGACTAGGGGCAGATACGCAGTATTTT. It codes for CAFGLGADTQYF.

The gene calls are TRBV14 and TRBJ2-2; 10 bases are shared with TRBD2. Trimming took 4 bases from V and 3 from J; bases not matched to a gene: 5. Germline V gene data show CDR1 as SGHDN and CDR2 as FVKESK. The CDR3 has 16 residues. The CDR3 here is CASSPRLAGHTGELFF. CDR3 DNA sequence: TGTGCCAGCAGCCCAAGACTAGCGGGTCACACCGGGGAGCTGTTTTTT.

The rearrangement uses TRBV19 and TRBJ1-4; 7 bases match TRBD1. J gave up 4 bases and V 6 bases, and 5 bases lay outside the gene matches. Germline CDR1 LNHDA, CDR2 SQIVND (reference sequence). This CDR3 is 14 amino acids long. In DNA form, the CDR3 reads TGTGCCAGTAGCCGGGACAGAGGTAATGAAAAACTGTTTTTT. This sequence encodes CASSRDRGNEKLFF.

The V gene is TRBV28, the J gene TRBJ2-5, with D possibly TRBD1 on 5 matching bases. Germline V gene data show CDR1 as MDHEN and CDR2 as SYDVKM. This CDR3 region has 17 residues. The V and J ends lost 6 bases and 0 bases respectively, with 20 bases between them. The CDR3 bases are TGTGCCAGCAGCCAAACAGACGCGATCAGGGACCAAGAGACCCAGTACTTC. Protein product: CASSQTDAIRDQETQYF.

This chain uses TRBV28 with TRBJ1-5; 9 bases map to TRBD1. CDR1 is MDHEN, CDR2 SYDVKM, per germline. The CDR3 extends over 16 amino acids. With V trimmed by 6 bases and J by 6 bases, 12 bases remained unmatched. The CDR3 region is CASSPQDRGSGQPQHF. CDR3 bases: TGTGCCAGCAGCCCCCAGGACAGGGGCAGTGGTCAGCCCCAGCATTTT.

The chain couples TRBV4-1 to TRBJ1-1; TRBD1 matches at 7 bases. The junction had 26 bases not matched to a gene; V was cut back by 2 bases and J by 5 bases. Germline CDR1 and CDR2: MGHRA and YSYEKL. The CDR3 is made up of 21 amino acids. The CDR3 sequence is CASSQHPAARTGDGRGTEAFF. CDR3 DNA sequence: TGCGCCAGCAGCCAACATCCAGCGGCTAGGACAGGTGACGGGAGGGGAACTGAAGCTTTCTTT.

CDR3 bases: TGTGCCAGCAGCTGGGTATCGGGGAACACAGATACGCAGTATTTT. Protein product: CASSWVSGNTDTQYF. V and J are TRBV7-3 and TRBJ2-3, with D possibly matching TRBD2 (5 bases). The CDR3 totals 15 residues. Germline CDR1 reads SGHTA; CDR2 reads FQGTGA. Trimming pared 4 bases from V and 2 bases from J, leaving 13 bases between.

The chain links TRBV29-1 to TRBJ2-1, with a tentative D call TRBD1 (6 bases). V was trimmed by 2 bases and J by 0 bases, leaving 11 bases between them. The CDR3 is 15 residues long. CDR1 is SQVTM and CDR2 is ANQGSEA in the germline V gene. CDR3 protein: CSVERGSPSYNEQFF. The CDR3, as DNA: TGCAGCGTTGAAAGGGGGAGCCCCTCCTACAATGAGCAGTTCTTC.

The rearrangement links TRBV28 to TRBJ2-5; possible D gene TRBD2, 5 bases. Trimming removed 4 bases at V and 4 bases at J, with 13 bases between. The germline V gene has CDR1 MDHEN and CDR2 SYDVKM. This CDR3 has 14 amino acids. In DNA form, the CDR3 reads TGTGCCAGCAGTTCTGCGGGCCGGGGAGAGACCCAGTACTTC. Its translation: CASSSAGRGETQYF.

This clone was picked up one time. The V and J genes are TRBV6-5 and TRBJ2-1, with 7 nucleotides matching TRBD2. The length of the CDR3 is 15 residues. Trimming removed 0 bases from V and 7 bases from J; junction bases left unmatched: 6. Germline V gene sequence: CDR1 MNHEY, CDR2 SVGAGI. The CDR3 spells CASSYSVGGSNEQFF. Here the CDR3 DNA reads TGTGCCAGCAGTTACTCAGTGGGGGGGAGTAATGAGCAGTTCTTC.

CDR3 coding DNA: TGTGCCAGCAGTTTATGGACAGGGAATGAAAAACTGTTTTTT. The encoded protein is CASSLWTGNEKLFF. The J gene is TRBJ1-4, the V gene TRBV28, with 7 bases fitting TRBD1. The CDR3 contains 14 residues. Germline V gives CDR1 MDHEN, CDR2 SYDVKM. J gave up 5 bases and V 0 bases, and 0 bases lay outside the gene matches.

The CDR3 reads CATSGRNSFANTGELFF. The CDR3 coding sequence is TGTGCCACCAGTGGGAGGAACAGTTTCGCGAACACCGGGGAGCTGTTTTTT. V and J are TRBV24-1 and TRBJ2-2, with a tentative D call TRBD2 (5 bases). The germline V gene has CDR1 KGHDR and CDR2 SFDVKD. The CDR3 runs to 17 residues. Trimming took off 5 bases at V and 0 bases at J, with 15 bases between the two ends.

The rearrangement uses TRBV7-2 and TRBJ1-2; a possible D gene is TRBD1 (6 bases). Trimming removed 4 bases at V and 7 bases at J, with 16 bases between. The germline V gene has CDR1 SGHTA and CDR2 FQGNSA. This CDR3 contains 14 residues. This CDR3 reads CASSYGTPGRGYTF. CDR3 DNA sequence: TGTGCCAGCAGCTACGGGACACCGGGCCGTGGCTACACCTTC.

The chain uses TRBV7-8 and TRBJ1-1; D may be TRBD1 (6 bases). V dropped 5 bases and J dropped 10 bases, with 14 bases sitting between them. CDR1 is SGHVS and CDR2 is FQNEAQ in the germline V gene. This CDR3 spans 12 amino acids. DNA of the CDR3: TGTGCCAGCAGCCTTACAGGGTTTGGAGCTTTCTTT. It encodes CASSLTGFGAFF.

This chain connects TRBV7-2 to TRBJ2-3; the match to TRBD2 covers 10 bases. This CDR3 is built from 14 residues. Trimming took 3 bases from V and 4 from J; bases not matched to a gene: 1. Germline CDR1 reads SGHTA; CDR2 reads FQGNSA. The CDR3 coding sequence is TGTGCCAGCAGCTTGGGACTAGCGTCAGATACGCAGTATTTT. As protein: CASSLGLASDTQYF. Full variable domain (remainder filled in from reference TRBV7-2 and TRBJ2-3): GAGVSQSPSNKVTEKGKDVELRCDPISGHTALYWYRQSLGQGLEFLIYFQGNSAPDKSGLPSDRFSAERTGGSVSTLTIQRTQQEDSAVYLCASSLGLASDTQYFGPGTRLTVL.

V and J are TRBV6-2 or TRBV6-3 and TRBJ2-3, with 9 bases lining up with TRBD2. V was clipped by 6 bases and J by 0 bases; unmatched bases: 7. This CDR3 is built from 16 residues. Germline V CDR1 and CDR2: MNHEY, SVGEGT. The CDR3 nucleotides read TGTGCCAGCAGCTCCTGGCGGGGGGGCAGCACAGATACGCAGTATTTT. Encoded protein: CASSSWRGGSTDTQYF.

The chain links TRBV2 to TRBJ1-3; a possible D gene is TRBD1 (6 bases). V was trimmed by 4 bases and J by 0 bases, leaving 10 bases between them. Germline assignment: CDR1 SNHLY and CDR2 FYNNEI. The CDR3 length is 15 residues. The CDR3 spells CASSASGASGNTIYF. The DNA of the CDR3 is TGTGCCAGCAGTGCCTCAGGGGCCTCTGGAAACACCATATATTTT.

The gene calls are TRBV3-1 (or the pseudogene TRBV3-2) and TRBJ1-3, with D unclear. V was cut by 4 bases and J by 0 bases, with 7 bases left in between. The CDR3 has 14 amino acids. Germline values: CDR1 LGHDT, CDR2 YNNKEL (reference sequence). As DNA, the CDR3 is TGTGCCAGCAGCCTATCTTCCTCTGGAAACACCATATATTTT. It specifies CASSLSSSGNTIYF.

V gene TRBV7-2 combines with J gene TRBJ1-2; D is unclear. The germline V gene has CDR1 SGHTA and CDR2 FQGNSA. Trimming removed 6 bases at V and 4 bases at J, with 18 bases between. This CDR3 has 15 amino acids. The CDR3 DNA follows: TGTGCCAGCAGTCTAACTCTGGAGCCCCTCTATGGCTACACCTTC. This translates into CASSLTLEPLYGYTF.

V gene TRBV28 combines with J gene TRBJ1-4, with 8 bases lining up with TRBD1. This CDR3 contains 16 residues. Trimming took 5 bases from V and 0 from J; bases not matched to a gene: 5. CDR1 MDHEN and CDR2 SYDVKM come from the germline V gene. CDR3 residues: CASSQRQGPTNEKLFF. CDR3 nucleotide sequence: TGTGCCAGCAGTCAGAGACAGGGGCCAACTAATGAAAAACTGTTTTTT.

The chain joins TRBV11-3 to TRBJ2-3; 8 bases agree with TRBD1. J was trimmed by 6 bases and V by 5 bases; bases with no gene match: 13. The V gene's germline CDR1 is SGHNT and CDR2 YENEEA. CDR3 length: 16 residues. The CDR3: CASSPRTGMGADTQYF. The CDR3 nucleotides are TGTGCCAGCAGCCCACGGACAGGGATGGGTGCTGATACGCAGTATTTT.

This clone was seen a single time. This chain joins TRBV6-1 and TRBJ1-5; 9 bases line up with TRBD1. Germline V CDR1 and CDR2: MNHNS, SASEGT. With 4 bases clipped from V and 2 bases from J, the junction kept 12 bases outside the gene matches. The CDR3 is 18 residues long. CDR3 in amino acids: CASSAGAGTGIGNQPQHF. The CDR3 DNA reads as TGTGCCAGCAGTGCCGGGGCCGGGACAGGGATTGGCAATCAGCCCCAGCATTTT.